This T cell receptor (beta chain) originates from a study of blood T cell repertoires in COVID-19 (dated by TCRdb to about 2020). About the study as a whole: Collaborator samples came from the United States, Italy and Spain and covered acute and convalescent phases of COVID-19. The material from the prospective study consisted of cDNA or gDNA derived from T cells, B-cell-depleted T cells, or PBMCs. Deeply sampled blood TCRbeta repertoires from subjects exposed to, actively infected with, or recovered from COVID-19 were included in the dataset. A freely available public database, intended as a resource for researchers studying the immune response to SARS-CoV-2, is where the repertoires were released. Samples were obtained from the ongoing ImmuneRACE study (first 160 participants) and from 1,000 to 1,500 subjects provided by 6 global collaborators. The sample metadata nearly always contained a de-identified subject ID, COVID-19 status, age in years and sex. Where available, HLA class I and class II types were obtained from metadata supplied by the sample provider rather than from assay-based typing.

This clone came up a few times. There is no known antigen for this receptor. Base-call qualities are not available, and no considerably larger clone is one nucleotide away. TCRbeta CDR3 regions were amplified from genomic DNA by means of the immunoSEQ Assay, a bias-controlled multiplex PCR. From the authors' description of their analysis: Nucleated cell counts per sample were estimated from amplification of reference gene primers within the assay. Sequence reads were collapsed and filtered to measure the absolute abundance of every unique TCRbeta CDR3 rearrangement. For each sample, productive Simpson clonality was calculated as the square root of Simpson's diversity index over productive rearrangements. Sourced from immuneACCESS, this table was stored by TCRdb with only in-frame sequences that have V and J called. A share of the clones is absent; for the studies checked, an unresolved V gene accounts for under half, and the remainder has no known explanation. V and J calls and clone size are copied from that table; D and trimming were computed from the DNA. Present in this sample are about 200,000 clones, approximately 80% of which were seen just once. The ten largest clones capture around 7.8% of the sample.

What the authors observed across the whole study: Clinical and demographic metadata were provided uncurated, with the amount varying by source and participant.

One collaborating source in Seattle enrolled patients while the patients were actively infected and followed the patients over time throughout the course of disease. The collaborating institutions used their own protocols to collect whole blood in K2EDTA tubes. Collaborator samples were shipped for TCRbeta analysis as frozen whole blood, isolated PBMCs, or DNA extracted from either sample type. CDR1 and CDR2 were assigned from the germline V gene (reference sequence) as LNHDA and SQIVND. From the cysteine through the phenylalanine, the CDR3 covers 14 amino acids. Only CDR3 DNA is held: 42 bases, read in frame from base 1. V was cut back by 7 bases and J by 3 bases, leaving a gap of 13 bases between them.

This TCR came from a woman over 75 with COVID-19, enrolled during active disease. The chain couples TRBV19 to TRBJ1-3; perhaps TRBD1 is the D gene, with 6 bases matching. Material: peripheral blood. The CDR3 region reads CASIRGARGNTIYF. DNA sequence: TGTGCCAGTATCCGGGGGGCACGTGGAAACACCATATATTTT. The variable domain in full, with residues beyond the CDR3 obtained from the reference TRBV19 and TRBJ1-3 genes, is DGGITQSPKYLFRKEGQNVTLSCEQNLNHDAMYWYRQDPGQGLRLIYYSQIVNDFQKGDIAEGYSVSREKKESFPLTVTSAQKNPTAFYLCASIRGARGNTIYFGEGSWLTVV.